The 10 T cell receptor beta chains below all came from one sample that was sequenced in a study of T cell responses to AZD1222 COVID-19 vaccine. Only in-frame clones appear in the TCRdb table, and some are missing; sequencing was by immunoSEQ multiplex PCR. The table includes over 100,000 clones, 80% to 85% detected once. The sample in question was peripheral blood, obtained on day 0 of AZD1222 vaccination. These receptors were taken from an adult in good health.

The chain employs TRBV28 and TRBJ2-1, with D unclear. The CDR3 has 14 residues. The V gene's germline CDR1 is MDHEN and CDR2 SYDVKM. Trimming pared 3 bases from V and 11 bases from J, leaving 17 bases between. CDR3 DNA: TGTGCCAGCAGTTTGCAACTAACAACCCAAAAGCAGTTCTTC. Protein: CASSLQLTTQKQFF.

The CDR3 bases are TGTGCCAGCAGTCCAGCAGGGGGGAGCTATGGCTACACCTTC. It yields the protein CASSPAGGSYGYTF. The chain links TRBV27 to TRBJ1-2; TRBD1 matches at 7 bases. Germline CDR1 and CDR2: MNHEY and SMNVEV (reference sequence). The CDR3 length is 14 residues. With 5 bases clipped from V and 4 bases from J, the junction kept 7 bases outside the gene matches.

This chain uses TRBV4-3 with TRBJ2-7; TRBD1 matches 9 bases. The CDR3 spans 13 residues. Germline CDR1 reads LGHNA; CDR2 reads YSLEER. Germline trimming cut 8 bases from V and 4 bases from J; bases unmatched to any gene: 6. CDR3 sequence: CASSPDRGYEQYF. The CDR3 coding sequence is TGCGCCAGCTCCCCGGACAGGGGTTACGAGCAGTACTTC.

This clone occurred once. The chain links TRBV28 to TRBJ1-2; TRBD1 matches at 7 bases. Germline V gives CDR1 MDHEN, CDR2 SYDVKM. The CDR3 is 15 residues long. After removal of 7 bases from V and 8 bases from J, the junction contained 16 bases not matched to a gene. The CDR3 spells CASTLFNRGLRGYTF. The CDR3 coding sequence is TGTGCCAGCACCCTCTTTAACAGGGGTTTGCGCGGCTACACCTTC.

V and J are TRBV6-5 and TRBJ2-4, with a weak D call TRBD2 (6 bases). Germline loops: CDR1 MNHEY, CDR2 SVGAGI. Trimming left V 0 bases short and J 8 bases short, with 11 bases between. The CDR3 contains 14 residues. CDR3 residues: CASSYSGGRDIQYF. The CDR3 DNA sequence: TGTGCCAGCAGTTACTCGGGGGGAAGGGACATTCAGTACTTC.

The V call is TRBV9, the J call TRBJ1-6, with D possibly being TRBD1 (5 bases). Germline V lookup: CDR1 SGDLS, CDR2 YYNGEE. This CDR3 region has 16 residues. V was cut by 4 bases and J by 6 bases, with 17 bases left in between. CDR3 loop: CASSRPGTGFNSPLHF. The CDR3 region has the DNA TGTGCCAGCAGCCGACCGGGAACAGGCTTTAATTCACCCCTCCACTTT.

The chain couples TRBV5-1 to TRBJ1-2; perhaps TRBD1 as D (6 bases). The CDR3 is made up of 14 amino acids. Germline V CDR1 and CDR2: SGHRS, YFSETQ. V was cut by 4 bases and J by 6 bases, with 16 bases left in between. CDR3 DNA: TGCGCCAGCAGCATATACAACAGGGCAGATGGCTACACCTTC. Amino acid sequence: CASSIYNRADGYTF.

This chain joins TRBV28 and TRBJ1-6; D is ambiguous. V was shortened by 8 bases and J by 4 bases, with 15 bases between the two germline ends. The germline CDR1 and CDR2 sequences are MDHEN and SYDVKM. The CDR3 is 15 residues long. CDR3 sequence: CASGDYGRYNSPLHF. The CDR3 DNA is TGTGCCAGCGGAGATTACGGACGATATAATTCACCCCTCCACTTT.

The chain joins TRBV10-1 to TRBJ2-7, with unresolved D. Trimming stripped 0 bases from V and 6 bases from J, with 12 bases between. The CDR3 runs 14 residues. Germline V gene data show CDR1 as WNHNN and CDR2 as SYGVQD (reference sequence). The CDR3 DNA follows: TGCGCCAGCAGTGAGTCGACTCGATTGCCCGAGCAGTACTTC. It is translated as CASSESTRLPEQYF.

This rearrangement joins TRBV6-5 to TRBJ1-5, with 8 bases matching TRBD1. Germline trimming cut 6 bases from V and 1 base from J; bases unmatched to any gene: 5. Looked up from germline, CDR1 is MNHEY and CDR2 is SVGAGI. The CDR3 extends over 15 amino acids. The CDR3 loop reads CASRATGVSNQPQHF. As DNA, the CDR3 is TGTGCCAGCAGGGCGACAGGGGTAAGCAATCAGCCCCAGCATTTT.